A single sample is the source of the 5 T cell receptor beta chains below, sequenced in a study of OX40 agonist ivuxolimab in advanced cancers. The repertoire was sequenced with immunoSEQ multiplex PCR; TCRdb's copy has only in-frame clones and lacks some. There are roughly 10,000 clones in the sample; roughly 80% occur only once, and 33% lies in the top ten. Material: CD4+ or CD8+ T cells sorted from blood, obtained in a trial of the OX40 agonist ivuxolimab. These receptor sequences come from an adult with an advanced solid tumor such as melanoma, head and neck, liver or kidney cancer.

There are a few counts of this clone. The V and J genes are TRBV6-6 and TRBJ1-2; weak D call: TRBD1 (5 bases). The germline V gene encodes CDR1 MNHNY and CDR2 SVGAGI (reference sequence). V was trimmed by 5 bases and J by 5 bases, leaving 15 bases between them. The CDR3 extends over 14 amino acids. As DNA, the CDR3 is TGTGCCAGCAGTACCCCGGACATGATATATGGCTACACCTTC. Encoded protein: CASSTPDMIYGYTF.

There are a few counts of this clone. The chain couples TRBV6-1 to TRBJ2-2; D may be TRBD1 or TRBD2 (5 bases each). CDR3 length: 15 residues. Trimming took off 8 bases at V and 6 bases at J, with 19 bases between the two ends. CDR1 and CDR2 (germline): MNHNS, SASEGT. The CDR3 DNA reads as TGTGCCAGCCTTGGAGGCAGGGCATTCTCCGGGGAGCTGTTTTTT. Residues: CASLGGRAFSGELFF.

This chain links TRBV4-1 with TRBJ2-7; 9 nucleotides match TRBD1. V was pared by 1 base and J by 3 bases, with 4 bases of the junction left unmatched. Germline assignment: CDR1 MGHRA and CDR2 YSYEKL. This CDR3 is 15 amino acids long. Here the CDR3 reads CASSQVTGGGYEQYF. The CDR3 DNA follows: TGCGCCAGCAGCCAAGTTACAGGGGGCGGCTACGAGCAGTACTTC.

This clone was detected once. DNA for the CDR3: TGTGCCAGCTCACCACCGAGTGGGGGGGGATGGTACGAGCAGTACTTC. Its translation is CASSPPSGGGWYEQYF. The V gene is TRBV18, the J gene TRBJ2-7; TRBD2 aligns across 7 bases. Germline lookup yields CDR1 KGHSH and CDR2 LQKENI. The ends lost 0 bases at V and 4 bases at J; junction bases unmatched: 9. CDR3 size: 16 residues. The full variable domain, with the rest looked up from reference TRBV18 and TRBJ2-7, is NAGVMQNPRHLVRRRGQEARLRCSPMKGHSHVYWYRQLPEEGLKFMVYLQKENIIDESGMPKERFSAEFPKEGPSILRIQQVVRGDSAAYFCASSPPSGGGWYEQYFGPGTRLTVT.

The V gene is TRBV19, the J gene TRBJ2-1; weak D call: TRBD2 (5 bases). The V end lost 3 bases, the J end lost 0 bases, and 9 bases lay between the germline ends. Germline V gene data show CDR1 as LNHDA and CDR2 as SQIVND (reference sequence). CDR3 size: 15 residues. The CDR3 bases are TGTGCCAGTAGTATGTGGGAGAGCTCCTACAATGAGCAGTTCTTC. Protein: CASSMWESSYNEQFF.